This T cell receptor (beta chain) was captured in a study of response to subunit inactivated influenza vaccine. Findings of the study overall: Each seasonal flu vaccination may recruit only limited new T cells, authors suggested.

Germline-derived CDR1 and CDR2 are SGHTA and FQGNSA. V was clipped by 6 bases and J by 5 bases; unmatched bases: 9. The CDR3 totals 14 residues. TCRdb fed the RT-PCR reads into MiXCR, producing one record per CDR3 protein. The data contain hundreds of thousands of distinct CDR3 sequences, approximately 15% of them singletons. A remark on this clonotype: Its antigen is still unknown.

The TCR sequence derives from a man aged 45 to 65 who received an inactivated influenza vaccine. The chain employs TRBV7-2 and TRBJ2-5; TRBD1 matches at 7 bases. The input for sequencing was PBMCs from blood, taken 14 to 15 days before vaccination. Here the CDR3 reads CASSYRGRDETQYF. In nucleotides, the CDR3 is TGTGCCAGCAGTTACAGGGGTAGGGACGAGACCCAGTACTTC.